These 27 T cell receptor beta chains were sequenced from one sample in a study of shared clonotypes between healthy human individuals. Assay: immunoSEQ multiplex PCR; the TCRdb copy retains only in-frame clones and omits some. Of more than 1,200,000 clones in the sample, just under 99% are singletons; the top ten hold over 0.3%. Material: naive CD4+ T cells sorted from blood. Subset in this sample: CD45RA+ positively selected. Source of these receptors: a man younger than 45 in good health.

To note about this clone: Germline is not matched at one junction end, which may reflect a read error. The chain links TRBV18 to TRBJ1-5, with D unresolved. This CDR3 comprises 14 residues. Germline assignment: CDR1 KGHSH and CDR2 LQKENI. CDR3 sequence reads: CAGSPQVSNQPQHF. DNA of the CDR3: TGTGCCGGCTCACCTCAAGTTAGCAATCAGCCCCAGCATTTT.

A note on this clone: Additional DNA sequences in this sample encode the identical CDR3. This rearrangement joins TRBV29-1 to TRBJ1-1, with D uncertain. Trimming stripped 6 bases from V and 0 bases from J, with 17 bases between. CDR3 length: 15 amino acids. In germline, CDR1 is SQVTM, CDR2 ANQGSEA. The CDR3 protein is CSVAPGWGMNTEAFF. For the CDR3, the DNA is TGCAGCGTAGCCCCTGGGTGGGGAATGAACACTGAAGCTTTCTTT.

As concerns this clone: Different DNA sequences within this sample yield the same CDR3. The gene calls are TRBV2 and TRBJ2-1; 11 bases match TRBD2. V dropped 4 bases and J dropped 3; count of bases not matched to a gene: 2. Germline V gives CDR1 SNHLY, CDR2 FYNNEI. This CDR3 is built from 15 residues. The CDR3 region is CASSAGLAGYNEQFF. CDR3 sequence (DNA): TGTGCCAGCAGTGCAGGACTAGCGGGCTACAATGAGCAGTTCTTC. Filled out from reference TRBV2 and TRBJ2-1, the complete variable domain reads EPEVTQTPSHQVTQMGQEVILRCVPISNHLYFYWYRQILGQKVEFLVSFYNNEISEKSEIFDDQFSVERPDGSNFTLKIRSTKLEDSAMYFCASSAGLAGYNEQFFGPGTRLTVL.

This clone appeared a single time. The V and J genes are TRBV28 and TRBJ1-2, with a weak D call TRBD1 (5 bases). Looked up from germline, CDR1 is MDHEN and CDR2 is SYDVKM. The V end was cut by 5 bases, the J end by 4 bases, with 23 bases between. The length of the CDR3 is 17 residues. As DNA, the CDR3 is TGTGCCAGCAGTCCTACCTTGACAGAGCTATACTTCTATGGCTACACCTTC. Protein product: CASSPTLTELYFYGYTF.

In nucleotides, the CDR3 is TGTGCCAGCAGTCAACGGACAGGGGGCCGTGGAAACACCATATATTTT. This translates into CASSQRTGGRGNTIYF. This sequence joins TRBV28 and TRBJ1-3; TRBD1 matches 11 bases. The germline V gene encodes CDR1 MDHEN and CDR2 SYDVKM. The J segment lost 3 bases and the V segment lost 5 bases, leaving 6 bases of the junction unmatched. The CDR3 loop spans 16 amino acids.

The chain joins TRBV2 to TRBJ2-7, with TRBD1 identical over 9 bases. V dropped 7 bases and J dropped 2; count of bases not matched to a gene: 3. The CDR3 contains 13 residues. From germline, CDR1 is SNHLY and CDR2 FYNNEI. CDR3 sequence: CASNRGPAYEQYF. As DNA, the CDR3 is TGTGCCAGCAACAGGGGGCCTGCCTACGAGCAGTACTTC.

This sequence joins TRBV29-1 and TRBJ1-2, with D perhaps TRBD1 (6 bases). V dropped 7 bases and J dropped 5 bases, with 14 bases sitting between them. CDR3 length: 12 residues. Germline CDR1 reads SQVTM; CDR2 reads ANQGSEA. The CDR3 protein is CSGGAGGYGYTF. The CDR3 region has the DNA TGCAGCGGGGGGGCGGGAGGGTATGGCTACACCTTC.

The chain joins TRBV6-5 to TRBJ1-3; D gene unclear. Trimming left V 5 bases short and J 1 base short, with 9 bases between. Germline V gene data show CDR1 as MNHEY and CDR2 as SVGAGI. The CDR3 spans 14 residues. CDR3 region: CASSHPESGNTIYF. The DNA for the CDR3 is TGTGCCAGCAGTCACCCGGAATCTGGAAACACCATATATTTT.

The CDR3 DNA sequence: TGTGCCATCAGTGAGTTGCTGTCTGGGGCCAACGTCCTGACTTTC. Amino acid sequence: CAISELLSGANVLTF. The chain uses TRBV10-3 and TRBJ2-6; D is undetermined. CDR3 length: 15 residues. V was pared by 1 base and J by 1 base, with 5 bases between. The germline V gene has CDR1 ENHRY and CDR2 SYGVKD.

J is TRBJ2-3 and V is TRBV5-1; 7 bases are shared with TRBD1. Germline V gene sequence: CDR1 SGHRS, CDR2 YFSETQ. The V gene end was trimmed by 4 bases and the J gene end by 0 bases; junction bases not matched to a gene: 8. The CDR3 is 16 residues long. The CDR3, as DNA: TGCGCCAGCAGCCGAACCGGGACAGACAGCACAGATACGCAGTATTTT. Its protein is CASSRTGTDSTDTQYF.

This chain's CDR3 is CATSRDRFGAFF. The CDR3 DNA is TGTGCCACCAGCAGAGACAGATTTGGAGCTTTCTTT. The V gene is TRBV15, the J gene TRBJ1-1; no definite D call. CDR3 size: 12 residues. V gave up 0 bases and J gave up 10 bases, with 9 bases separating them. The V gene's germline CDR1 is LNHNV and CDR2 YYDKDF (reference sequence).

Notes on this clone: The same CDR3 also results from other DNA sequences found in this sample. The gene calls are TRBV28 and TRBJ1-3; no clear D. The germline V and J ends were trimmed by 3 bases and 1 base, with 7 bases remaining between them. The CDR3 is made up of 14 amino acids. CDR1 MDHEN and CDR2 SYDVKM come from the germline V gene. CDR3 residues: CASSFDVSGNTIYF. The CDR3 region has the DNA TGTGCCAGCAGTTTCGATGTTTCTGGAAACACCATATATTTT.

V usage is TRBV9 and J usage is TRBJ2-7; TRBD2 aligns across 9 bases. CDR3 size: 16 residues. CDR1 is SGDLS and CDR2 is YYNGEE in the germline V gene. The V gene end was trimmed by 3 bases and the J gene end by 5 bases; junction bases not matched to a gene: 12. In DNA form, the CDR3 reads TGTGCCAGCAGCGCTGACCCTAGCGGGGCAGTCCACGAGCAGTACTTC. It yields the protein CASSADPSGAVHEQYF.

The V call is TRBV18, the J call TRBJ2-1, with 11 bases lining up with TRBD2. This CDR3 is built from 18 residues. The ends lost 2 bases at V and 5 bases at J; junction bases unmatched: 11. Germline loops: CDR1 KGHSH, CDR2 LQKENI. The CDR3 coding sequence is TGTGCCAGCTCACCAACTAGCGGGAGCTTCGGGTCCCACAATGAGCAGTTCTTC. Encoded protein: CASSPTSGSFGSHNEQFF.

V is TRBV5-4 and J is TRBJ1-1; D unclear. In germline, CDR1 is SGHNT, CDR2 YYREEE (reference sequence). The V and J ends lost 4 bases and 1 base respectively, with 11 bases between them. This CDR3 contains 14 residues. The CDR3 coding sequence is TGTGCCAGCAGCCAAGACATAGCGAACACTGAAGCTTTCTTT. It is translated as CASSQDIANTEAFF.

As concerns this clone: Other DNA sequences in this sample translate to the same CDR3. The rearrangement joins TRBV30 to TRBJ2-7, with D unclear. Trimming removed 4 bases from V and 1 base from J, with 8 bases in between. CDR3 size: 12 residues. Germline V gene data show CDR1 as GTSNPN and CDR2 as SVGIG (reference sequence). The CDR3 region has the DNA TGTGCCTGGACAGCCCCATCCTACGAGCAGTACTTC. It specifies CAWTAPSYEQYF. The entire variable domain, with the rest obtained from reference TRBV30 and TRBJ2-7, is as follows: SQTIHQWPATLVQPVGSPLSLECTVEGTSNPNLYWYRQAAGRGLQLLFYSVGIGQISSEVPQNLSASRPQDRQFILSSKKLLLSDSGFYLCAWTAPSYEQYFGPGTRLTVT.

J is TRBJ2-2 and V is TRBV19; 16 bases align to TRBD2. With V trimmed by 8 bases and J by 6 bases, 9 bases remained unmatched. The CDR3 totals 17 residues. CDR1 is LNHDA, CDR2 SQIVND, per germline (reference sequence). CDR3 loop: CASGGTSGRGTSGELFF. The CDR3 DNA reads as TGTGCCAGTGGCGGGACTAGCGGGAGGGGAACGTCCGGGGAGCTGTTTTTT.

The rearrangement joins TRBV28 to TRBJ2-2, with D possibly being TRBD2 (6 bases). Germline V lookup: CDR1 MDHEN, CDR2 SYDVKM. With 8 bases removed from V and 0 bases from J, the gap between germline ends came to 19 bases. The CDR3 runs 17 residues. The CDR3 region is CASLRGRRVANTGELFF. The CDR3 DNA follows: TGTGCCAGCCTTCGGGGGAGAAGAGTTGCGAACACCGGGGAGCTGTTTTTT.

The chain links TRBV6-1 to TRBJ2-6, with D uncertain. Trimming shortened V by 5 bases and J by 0 bases, and 5 bases separated the two germline ends. The CDR3 is made up of 14 amino acids. Looked up from germline, CDR1 is MNHNS and CDR2 is SASEGT. CDR3 in DNA: TGTGCCAGCAGTAAGGCCTCTGGGGCCAACGTCCTGACTTTC. Residues: CASSKASGANVLTF.

The V gene is TRBV10-2, the J gene TRBJ2-7, with a weak D call TRBD2 (5 bases). This CDR3 comprises 15 residues. V was pared by 4 bases and J by 1 base, with 14 bases between. Germline V gene lookup returns CDR1 WSHSY and CDR2 SAAADI. The CDR3 DNA reads TGCGCCAGCAGTGGGGAGTGGGAGAGATCCTACGAGCAGTACTTC. This encodes CASSGEWERSYEQYF.

Points on this clone: At one of its ends the junction is not consistent with the germline gene, which may arise from a read error. The chain couples TRBV7-9 to TRBJ2-3, with 8 nucleotides matching TRBD2. This CDR3 has 14 amino acids. Germline values: CDR1 SEHNR, CDR2 FQNEAQ (reference sequence). The CDR3 DNA sequence: TGTGCCAGCAGCATAGCGGGAAGCACAGATACGCAGTATTTT. Translating it yields CASSIAGSTDTQYF.

The V gene is TRBV4-1, the J gene TRBJ2-5, with D possibly being TRBD1 or TRBD2 (5 bases each). The length of the CDR3 is 17 residues. Trimming stripped 0 bases from V and 4 bases from J, with 18 bases between. In germline, CDR1 is MGHRA, CDR2 YSYEKL. The CDR3 sequence: CASSQEWGTLARETQYF. The DNA of the CDR3 is TGCGCCAGCAGCCAAGAATGGGGGACCTTAGCGAGAGAGACCCAGTACTTC.

The V call is TRBV5-1, the J call TRBJ2-2; D might be TRBD2 (6 bases). The CDR3 sequence is 17 residues long. Germline CDR1 SGHRS, CDR2 YFSETQ. Trimming removed 1 base from V and 6 bases from J, with 19 bases in between. The CDR3 reads CASSLNPHGTPPGELFF. The CDR3 coding sequence is TGCGCCAGCAGCTTGAACCCGCACGGGACTCCTCCCGGGGAGCTGTTTTTT. Drawing the rest from reference TRBV5-1 and TRBJ2-2, the complete variable domain is KAGVTQTPRYLIKTRGQQVTLSCSPISGHRSVSWYQQTPGQGLQFLFEYFSETQRNKGNFPGRFSGRQFSNSRSEMNVSTLELGDSALYLCASSLNPHGTPPGELFFGEGSRLTVL.

The chain is built from TRBV7-2 and TRBJ1-2; TRBD1 is a possible D gene (6 bases). Trimming took 5 bases from V and 8 from J, leaving 21 bases between them. The CDR3 extends over 15 amino acids. CDR1 and CDR2 (germline): SGHTA, FQGNSA. CDR3 sequence: CASSPTRDTAIGYTF. The CDR3 DNA reads as TGTGCCAGCAGCCCGACCCGGGACACAGCTATCGGCTACACCTTC.

This clone was recorded only once. V is TRBV28 and J is TRBJ2-5; D might be TRBD2 (5 bases). The CDR3 spans 18 residues. Germline loops: CDR1 MDHEN, CDR2 SYDVKM. The V gene lost 1 base and the J gene lost 4 bases, with 22 bases spanning the gap. The CDR3 reads CASSLYLEGRRTVETQYF. The DNA of the CDR3 is TGTGCCAGCAGTTTATACCTTGAGGGCCGAAGGACGGTAGAGACCCAGTACTTC.

This sequence joins TRBV5-4 and TRBJ1-2; D call uncertain. Germline V lookup: CDR1 SGHNT, CDR2 YYREEE (reference sequence). Trimming pared 6 bases from V and 5 bases from J, leaving 17 bases between. CDR3 length equals 14 residues. The CDR3 spells CASTGKGRIYGYTF. CDR3 in DNA: TGTGCCAGCACCGGAAAAGGACGGATATATGGCTACACCTTC.

The CDR3 DNA reads TGTGCCAGCAGGGGCGTTATCGATCAGCCCCAGCATTTT. This encodes CASRGVIDQPQHF. The chain uses TRBV2 and TRBJ1-5; no definite D call. Germline lookup yields CDR1 SNHLY and CDR2 FYNNEI. Trimming removed 6 bases at V and 5 bases at J, with 11 bases between. The CDR3 has 13 residues.